This T cell receptor beta chain was sequenced during a study of T cells in Graves' hyperthyroidism and ophthalmopathy. Study-level findings and limits: Most expanded thyroid clonotypes above 0.001 also appeared in blood.

This clonotype was recorded at least ten times. As yet, its antigen is unknown. Trimming at V came to 5 bases and at J to 3 bases, leaving 8 bases not matched to a gene. CDR1 is SNHLY and CDR2 is FYNNEI in the germline V gene. The length of the CDR3 is 15 residues. The source material, RNA transcripts, was used to amplify TCR beta CDR3 regions. HTBI primers were the set used in a first-round RT-PCR of the TCR CDR3. TCRdb re-analysed the multiplex PCR reads in MiXCR, keeping a single row per CDR3 protein. This table has some 550,000 distinct CDR3 sequences, approximately 15% appearing once. Exclusion followed for patients with uncontrolled infection, other autoimmune disease, pregnancy or lactation. The diagnostic basis comprised clinical symptoms, serum thyroxine and TRAb, thyroid ultrasound and orbital computed tomography. Using approximately 10 ml of fresh peripheral blood, PBMCs were prepared.

The sequenced sample consisted of blood. This rearrangement joins TRBV2 to TRBJ2-7, with TRBD1 identical over 9 bases. The source of this sequence is a woman between 40 and 50 years old with Graves' ophthalmopathy. The CDR3 sequence: CASSYGQGRNYEQYF. Written as DNA, the CDR3 is TGTGCCAGCAGTTACGGACAGGGGCGTAACTACGAGCAGTACTTC.